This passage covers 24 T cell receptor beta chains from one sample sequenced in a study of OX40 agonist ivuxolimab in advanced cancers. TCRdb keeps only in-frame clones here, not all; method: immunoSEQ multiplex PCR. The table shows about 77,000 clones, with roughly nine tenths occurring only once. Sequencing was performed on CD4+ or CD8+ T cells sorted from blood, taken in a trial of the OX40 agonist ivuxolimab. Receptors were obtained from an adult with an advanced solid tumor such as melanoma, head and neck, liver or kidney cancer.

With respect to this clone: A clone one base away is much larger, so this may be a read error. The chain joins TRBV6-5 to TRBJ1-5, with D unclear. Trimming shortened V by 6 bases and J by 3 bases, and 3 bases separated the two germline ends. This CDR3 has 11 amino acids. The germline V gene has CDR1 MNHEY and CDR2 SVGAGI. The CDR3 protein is CASSPNQPQHF. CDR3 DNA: TGTGCCAGCAGCCCCAATCAGCCCCAGCATTTT.

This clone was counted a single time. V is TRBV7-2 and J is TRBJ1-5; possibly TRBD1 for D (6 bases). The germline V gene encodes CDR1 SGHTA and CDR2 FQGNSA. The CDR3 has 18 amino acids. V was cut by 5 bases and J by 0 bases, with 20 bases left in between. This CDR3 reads CASSLPPGHSISNQPQHF. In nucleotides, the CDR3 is TGTGCCAGCAGCCTCCCCCCGGGACATTCTATTAGCAATCAGCCCCAGCATTTT.

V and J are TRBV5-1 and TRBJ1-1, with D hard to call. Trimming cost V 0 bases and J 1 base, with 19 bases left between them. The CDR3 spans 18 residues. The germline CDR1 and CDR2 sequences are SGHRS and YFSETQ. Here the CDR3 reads CASSLAPLGQAWNTEAFF. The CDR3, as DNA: TGCGCCAGCAGCTTGGCCCCCCTTGGGCAGGCCTGGAACACTGAAGCTTTCTTT. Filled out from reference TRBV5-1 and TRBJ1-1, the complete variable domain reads KAGVTQTPRYLIKTRGQQVTLSCSPISGHRSVSWYQQTPGQGLQFLFEYFSETQRNKGNFPGRFSGRQFSNSRSEMNVSTLELGDSALYLCASSLAPLGQAWNTEAFFGQGTRLTVV.

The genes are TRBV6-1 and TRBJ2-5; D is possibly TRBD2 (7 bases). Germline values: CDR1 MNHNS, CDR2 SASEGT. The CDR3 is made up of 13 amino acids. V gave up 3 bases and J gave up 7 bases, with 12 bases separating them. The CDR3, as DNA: TGTGCCAGCAGTGAGGAGGGAGGGGGGACCCAGTACTTC. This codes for CASSEEGGGTQYF.

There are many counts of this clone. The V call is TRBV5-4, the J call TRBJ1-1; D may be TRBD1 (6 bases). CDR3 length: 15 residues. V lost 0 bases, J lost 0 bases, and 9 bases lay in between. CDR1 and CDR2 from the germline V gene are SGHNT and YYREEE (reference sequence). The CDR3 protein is CASSLGGTLNTEAFF. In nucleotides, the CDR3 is TGTGCCAGCAGCTTGGGGGGGACACTGAACACTGAAGCTTTCTTT.

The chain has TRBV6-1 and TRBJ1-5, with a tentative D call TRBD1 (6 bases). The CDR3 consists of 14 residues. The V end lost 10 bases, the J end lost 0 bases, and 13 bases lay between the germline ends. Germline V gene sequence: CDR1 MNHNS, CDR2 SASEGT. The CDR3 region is CATLDRTSNQPQHF. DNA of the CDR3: TGTGCCACCCTGGACAGAACTAGCAATCAGCCCCAGCATTTT.

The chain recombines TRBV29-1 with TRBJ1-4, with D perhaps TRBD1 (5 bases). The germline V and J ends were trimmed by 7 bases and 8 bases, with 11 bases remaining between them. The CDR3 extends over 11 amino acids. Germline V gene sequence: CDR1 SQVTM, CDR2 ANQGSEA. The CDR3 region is CSGGWGEKLFF. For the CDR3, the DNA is TGCAGCGGAGGATGGGGGGAAAAACTGTTTTTT.

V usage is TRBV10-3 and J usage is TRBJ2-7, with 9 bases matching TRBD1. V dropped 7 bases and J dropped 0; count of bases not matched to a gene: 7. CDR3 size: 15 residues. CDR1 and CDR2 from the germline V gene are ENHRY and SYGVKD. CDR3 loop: CAITSDRGLSYEQYF. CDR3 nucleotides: TGTGCCATCACCTCGGACAGGGGACTCTCCTACGAGCAGTACTTC.

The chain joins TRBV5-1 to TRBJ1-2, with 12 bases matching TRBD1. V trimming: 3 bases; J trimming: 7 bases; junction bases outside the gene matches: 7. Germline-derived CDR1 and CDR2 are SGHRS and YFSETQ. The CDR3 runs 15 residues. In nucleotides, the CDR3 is TGCGCCAGCAGCTCCTCGGGACAGGGGGCGCGTGGCTACACCTTC. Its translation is CASSSSGQGARGYTF.

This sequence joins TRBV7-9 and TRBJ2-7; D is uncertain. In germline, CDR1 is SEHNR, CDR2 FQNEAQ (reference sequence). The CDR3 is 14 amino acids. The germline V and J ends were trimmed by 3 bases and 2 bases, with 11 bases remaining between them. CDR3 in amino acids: CASSLRGPPYEQYF. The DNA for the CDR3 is TGTGCCAGCAGCTTGCGAGGTCCCCCCTACGAGCAGTACTTC. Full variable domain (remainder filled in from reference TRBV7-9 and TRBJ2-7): DTGVSQNPRHKITKRGQNVTFRCDPISEHNRLYWYRQTLGQGPEFLTYFQNEAQLEKSRLLSDRFSAERPKGSFSTLEIQRTEQGDSAMYLCASSLRGPPYEQYFGPGTRLTVT.

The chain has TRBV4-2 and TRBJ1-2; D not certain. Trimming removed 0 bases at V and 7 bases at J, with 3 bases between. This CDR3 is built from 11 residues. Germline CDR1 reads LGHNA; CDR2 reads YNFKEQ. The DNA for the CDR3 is TGTGCCAGCAGCCAAGAAGGTGGCTACACCTTC. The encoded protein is CASSQEGGYTF.

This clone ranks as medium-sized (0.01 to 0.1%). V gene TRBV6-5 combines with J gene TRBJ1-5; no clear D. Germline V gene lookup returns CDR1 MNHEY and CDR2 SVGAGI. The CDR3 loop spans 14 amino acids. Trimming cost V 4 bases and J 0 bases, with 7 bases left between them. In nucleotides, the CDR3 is TGTGCCAGCAGTTTACAAGCTAGCAATCAGCCCCAGCATTTT. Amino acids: CASSLQASNQPQHF.

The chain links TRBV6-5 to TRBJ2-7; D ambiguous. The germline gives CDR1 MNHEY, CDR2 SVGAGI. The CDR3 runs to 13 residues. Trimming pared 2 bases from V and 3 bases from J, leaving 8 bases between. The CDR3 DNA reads TGTGCCAGCAGTTACCGCTGGTTCTACGAGCAGTACTTC. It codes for CASSYRWFYEQYF.

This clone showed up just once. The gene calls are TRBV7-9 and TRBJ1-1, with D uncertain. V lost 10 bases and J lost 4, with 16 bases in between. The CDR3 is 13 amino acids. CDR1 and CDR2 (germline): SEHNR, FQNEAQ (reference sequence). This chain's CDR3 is CAIPFREGTEAFF. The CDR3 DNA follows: TGTGCCATCCCCTTTCGGGAGGGCACTGAAGCTTTCTTT. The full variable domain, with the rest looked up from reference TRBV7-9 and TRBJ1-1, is DTGVSQNPRHKITKRGQNVTFRCDPISEHNRLYWYRQTLGQGPEFLTYFQNEAQLEKSRLLSDRFSAERPKGSFSTLEIQRTEQGDSAMYLCAIPFREGTEAFFGQGTRLTVV.

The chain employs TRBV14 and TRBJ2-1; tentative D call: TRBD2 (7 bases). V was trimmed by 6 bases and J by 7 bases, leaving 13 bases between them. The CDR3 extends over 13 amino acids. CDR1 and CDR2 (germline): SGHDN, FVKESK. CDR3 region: CASSSQGGNEQFF. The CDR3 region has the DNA TGTGCCAGCAGTTCACAGGGAGGGAATGAGCAGTTCTTC.

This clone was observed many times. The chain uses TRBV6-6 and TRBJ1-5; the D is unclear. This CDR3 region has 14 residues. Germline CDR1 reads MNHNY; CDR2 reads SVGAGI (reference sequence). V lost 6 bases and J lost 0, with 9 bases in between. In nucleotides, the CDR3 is TGTGCCAGCAGGCGAGCTTATAGCAATCAGCCCCAGCATTTT. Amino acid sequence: CASRRAYSNQPQHF.

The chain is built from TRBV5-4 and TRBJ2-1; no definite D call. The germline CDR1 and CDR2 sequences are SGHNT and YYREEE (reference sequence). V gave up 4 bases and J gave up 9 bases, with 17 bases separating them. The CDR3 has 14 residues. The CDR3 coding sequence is TGTGCCAGCAGCCTTCGGACGGCACTACGTGAGCAGTTCTTC. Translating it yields CASSLRTALREQFF.

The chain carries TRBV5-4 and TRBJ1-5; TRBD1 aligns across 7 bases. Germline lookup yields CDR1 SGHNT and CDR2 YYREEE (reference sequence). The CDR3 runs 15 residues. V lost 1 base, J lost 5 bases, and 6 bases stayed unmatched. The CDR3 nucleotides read TGTGCCAGCAGCTTGTTTAACAGGGGTGATCAGCCCCAGCATTTT. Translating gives CASSLFNRGDQPQHF.

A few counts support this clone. The CDR3 DNA is TGTGCCTGGACCCCTTCGAAGGGGGGGGGAGACACTGAAGCTTTCTTT. Protein: CAWTPSKGGGDTEAFF. The chain combines TRBV30 with TRBJ1-1, with D perhaps TRBD1 (6 bases). Germline V lookup: CDR1 GTSNPN, CDR2 SVGIG (reference sequence). CDR3 size: 16 residues. V shed 4 bases and J shed 3 bases, with 21 bases lying between them.

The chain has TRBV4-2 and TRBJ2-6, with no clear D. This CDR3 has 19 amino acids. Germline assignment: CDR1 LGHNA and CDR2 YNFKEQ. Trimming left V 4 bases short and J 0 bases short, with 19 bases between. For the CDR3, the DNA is TGTGCCAGCAGCCTCCTTCGGGCTAGTATAGTCTCTGGGGCCAACGTCCTGACTTTC. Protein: CASSLLRASIVSGANVLTF.

The CDR3 region is CASSMGDRGNQPQHF. CDR3 sequence (DNA): TGTGCCAGTAGTATGGGGGACAGGGGCAATCAGCCCCAGCATTTT. The chain links TRBV19 to TRBJ1-5; 9 nucleotides match TRBD1. Germline V gene data show CDR1 as LNHDA and CDR2 as SQIVND (reference sequence). The junction had 2 bases not matched to a gene; V was cut back by 3 bases and J by 2 bases. CDR3 length: 15 residues.

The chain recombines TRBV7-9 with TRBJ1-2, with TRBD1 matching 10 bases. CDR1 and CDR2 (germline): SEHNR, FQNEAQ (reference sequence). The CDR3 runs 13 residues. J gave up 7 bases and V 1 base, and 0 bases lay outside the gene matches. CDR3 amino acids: CASSLGTGGGYTF. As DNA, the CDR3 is TGTGCCAGCAGCTTAGGGACAGGGGGTGGCTACACCTTC.

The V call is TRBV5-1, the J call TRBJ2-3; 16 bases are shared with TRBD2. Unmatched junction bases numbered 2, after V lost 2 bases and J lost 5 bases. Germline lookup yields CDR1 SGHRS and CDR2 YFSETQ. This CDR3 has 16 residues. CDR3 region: CASSFGTSGRGDTQYF. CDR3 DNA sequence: TGCGCCAGCAGCTTCGGGACTAGCGGGAGGGGAGATACGCAGTATTTT.

CDR3 coding DNA: TGCGCCAGCAGCTTGGGCAGTCCCACGGGAGAGCAGTACTTC. Translating it yields CASSLGSPTGEQYF. The chain is built from TRBV5-1 and TRBJ2-7; D perhaps matches TRBD2 (5 bases). The CDR3 runs 14 residues. In germline, CDR1 is SGHRS, CDR2 YFSETQ. Trimming shortened V by 0 bases and J by 7 bases, and 14 bases separated the two germline ends.